Below are 8 T cell receptor beta chains sequenced from a single sample in a study of blood T cell repertoires in COVID-19. This table comes from immunoSEQ multiplex PCR, and its TCRdb copy is limited to in-frame clones, with some not included. The sample shows 300,000 to 350,000 clones, 75% to 90% of them seen only once. Sequencing was done on a sample of peripheral blood. The receptors originated from a man younger than 35 with active or convalescent COVID-19.

The V and J genes are TRBV27 and TRBJ1-1, with TRBD1 matching 11 bases. The V and J ends lost 8 bases and 3 bases, in that order; junction bases with no gene match: 2. Germline V lookup: CDR1 MNHEY, CDR2 SMNVEV (reference sequence). This CDR3 spans 13 amino acids. The chain's CDR3 is CASGTGGHTEAFF. The CDR3 DNA reads TGTGCCAGCGGGACAGGGGGGCACACTGAAGCTTTCTTT.

The V gene is TRBV5-5, the J gene TRBJ2-7; unclear D gene. CDR3 length: 15 amino acids. The V and J ends lost 1 base and 3 bases respectively, with 14 bases between them. Germline CDR1 is SGHKS and CDR2 is YYEKEE (reference sequence). The CDR3 DNA reads TGTGCCAGCAGCTTGCCCCCCTTCTTAGACTACGAGCAGTACTTC. Translating it yields CASSLPPFLDYEQYF.

This chain joins TRBV15 and TRBJ1-1, with TRBD1 matching 12 bases. Germline loops: CDR1 LNHNV, CDR2 YYDKDF (reference sequence). Unmatched junction bases numbered 10, after V lost 4 bases and J lost 4 bases. CDR3 size: 17 residues. Here the CDR3 DNA reads TGTGCCACCAGCAAAAAACCGGGACAGGGGGCCACCACTGAAGCTTTCTTT. Protein product: CATSKKPGQGATTEAFF.

The chain links TRBV5-4 to TRBJ1-2; TRBD1 might be the D (5 bases). The CDR3 runs 12 residues. The germline V and J ends were trimmed by 4 bases and 8 bases, with 12 bases remaining between them. The V gene's germline CDR1 is SGHNT and CDR2 YYREEE (reference sequence). CDR3 protein: CASSQGAQGYTF. Written as DNA, the CDR3 is TGTGCCAGCAGCCAAGGGGCCCAGGGCTACACCTTC. Full variable domain (remainder filled in from reference TRBV5-4 and TRBJ1-2): ETGVTQSPTHLIKTRGQQVTLRCSSQSGHNTVSWYQQALGQGPQFIFQYYREEENGRGNFPPRFSGLQFPNYSSELNVNALELDDSALYLCASSQGAQGYTFGSGTRLTVV.

The J gene is TRBJ1-3, the V gene TRBV28; no reliable D call. Germline V gene lookup returns CDR1 MDHEN and CDR2 SYDVKM. V lost 1 base to trimming and J lost 7 bases, with 14 bases between them. The CDR3 totals 15 residues. CDR3: CASSLFGQLMNTIYF. CDR3 nucleotide sequence: TGTGCCAGCAGTTTATTCGGTCAATTGATGAACACCATATATTTT.

This chain connects TRBV4-1 to TRBJ1-2, with D maybe TRBD1 (5 bases). The germline V gene encodes CDR1 MGHRA and CDR2 YSYEKL. The CDR3 loop spans 15 amino acids. Trimming removed 2 bases from V and 0 bases from J, with 10 bases in between. The CDR3 region is CASSQIGTSNYGYTF. DNA for the CDR3: TGCGCCAGCAGCCAAATCGGGACTTCTAACTATGGCTACACCTTC.

The CDR3 sequence is CSVVPGHLNTEAFF. DNA of the CDR3: TGCAGCGTTGTACCGGGACACTTGAACACTGAAGCTTTCTTT. The chain carries TRBV29-1 and TRBJ1-1; D may be TRBD1 (6 bases). The ends were cut back, 4 bases at V and 0 bases at J, with 12 bases in the middle. The CDR3 covers 14 residues. Per the germline V gene, CDR1 is SQVTM and CDR2 is ANQGSEA.

J is TRBJ1-5 and V is TRBV16; D remains unclear. V was shortened by 2 bases and J by 10 bases, with 9 bases between the two germline ends. The CDR3 covers 12 residues. CDR1 KGHSY and CDR2 FQNENV come from the germline V gene. CDR3 sequence: CASSQNDTPQHF. As DNA, the CDR3 is TGTGCCAGCAGCCAAAATGACACTCCCCAGCATTTT.